Sequencing of this T cell receptor beta chain was carried out in a study of T cells in Graves' hyperthyroidism and ophthalmopathy. RNA transcripts gave rise to amplified TCR beta CDR3 regions. First-round RT-PCR targeting the TCR CDR3 was performed with the HTBI primer set. TCRdb reprocessed the multiplex PCR reads via MiXCR and lists one record per CDR3 protein. The profile shows some 270,000 distinct CDR3 sequences, over 20% of them singletons. Germline CDR1 reads DFQATT; CDR2 reads SNEGSKA (reference sequence). V lost 6 bases and J lost 0, with 18 bases in between. This CDR3 spans 15 amino acids. The chain couples TRBV20-1 to TRBJ2-7; maybe TRBD1 (6 bases). The sequence was obtained from a woman aged 40 to 55 with Graves' ophthalmopathy. Sample: blood. For the CDR3, the DNA is TGCAGTGCCCTACCGTTGGACAGAAGCTCCTACGAGCAGTACTTC. Translation gives CSALPLDRSSYEQYF.